The 3 T cell receptor beta chains reported below all come from one sample, sequenced in a study of T cell responses to AZD1222 COVID-19 vaccine. TCRdb keeps only in-frame clones here, not all; method: immunoSEQ multiplex PCR. Here the sample spans about 54,000 clones, roughly four fifths being singletons. Specimen: peripheral blood, collected on day 0 of AZD1222 vaccination. The receptors originated from an adult in good health.

The genes are TRBV27 and TRBJ1-1, with unresolved D. This CDR3 is built from 15 residues. V lost 7 bases, J lost 1 base, and 16 bases lay in between. Looked up from germline, CDR1 is MNHEY and CDR2 is SMNVEV (reference sequence). CDR3: CASTQFTGRNTEAFF. CDR3 in DNA: TGTGCCAGCACCCAATTCACCGGGAGGAACACTGAAGCTTTCTTT.

The chain joins TRBV11-3 to TRBJ1-4; TRBD1 matches 8 bases. Germline V gives CDR1 SGHNT, CDR2 YENEEA. V shed 2 bases and J 5 bases; nucleotides not matched to a gene: 16. This CDR3 spans 19 amino acids. This CDR3 reads CASSLSGGTTGGQNEKLFF. Here the CDR3 DNA reads TGTGCCAGCAGCTTAAGCGGGGGCACAACAGGGGGACAAAATGAAAAACTGTTTTTT.

The V call is TRBV5-6, the J call TRBJ2-5; TRBD2 is a possible D gene (7 bases). Per germline, CDR1 SGHDT and CDR2 YYEEEE. CDR3 length: 15 amino acids. Between the trimmed V and J ends, which lost 3 bases and 1 base, there was a span of 13 bases. CDR3 sequence reads: CASSSLGGAQETQYF. The CDR3 bases are TGTGCCAGCAGCTCCCTGGGGGGGGCCCAAGAGACCCAGTACTTC. Combining the CDR3 with reference TRBV5-6 and TRBJ2-5 gives the whole variable domain DAGVTQSPTHLIKTRGQQVTLRCSPKSGHDTVSWYQQALGQGPQFIFQYYEEEERQRGNFPDRFSGHQFPNYSSELNVNALLLGDSALYLCASSSLGGAQETQYFGPGTRLLVL.